A selection of T cell receptor beta chains follows, all from one sample in a study of T cell responses to AZD1222 COVID-19 vaccine. Sequencing used immunoSEQ multiplex PCR; TCRdb keeps in-frame clones, though not all of them. This sample yields 150,000 or so clones, of which about 91% are seen a single time; approximately 3.9% belongs to the top ten. The sample consisted of peripheral blood, taken 28 days after the second AZD1222 dose. These receptors all stem from an adult who received the AZD1222 COVID-19 vaccine. Each CDR3 is given with its conserved first and last residue.

J gene: TRBJ2-7
V gene: TRBV6-2/TRBV6-3
CDR3 protein: CASTPIDRATYEQYF

J gene: TRBJ1-2
V gene: TRBV6-2/TRBV6-3
CDR3 protein: CASSYSTGAPNYGYTF

J gene: TRBJ1-5
V gene: TRBV19
CDR3 protein: CATTGTASNQPQHF

J gene: TRBJ2-5
V gene: TRBV21-1
CDR3 protein: CASSRETQYF

J gene: TRBJ2-3
V gene: TRBV21-1
CDR3 protein: CASPRGGTFTDTQYF

J gene: TRBJ2-5
V gene: TRBV6-1
CDR3 protein: CASSEPSGRGRETQYF

J gene: TRBJ1-4
V gene: TRBV7-8
CDR3 protein: CASCPAADEKLFF

J gene: TRBJ2-1
V gene: TRBV11-3
CDR3 protein: CASTILGLIDNEQFF

J gene: TRBJ1-2
V gene: TRBV28
CDR3 protein: CASSTDRNGYTF

J gene: TRBJ1-2
V gene: TRBV7-9
CDR3 protein: CASSLSQGYGYTF

J gene: TRBJ1-5
V gene: TRBV30
CDR3 protein: CAWSDRGWYSNQPQHF

J gene: TRBJ1-3
V gene: TRBV29-1
CDR3 protein: CSVGGSGNTIYF

J gene: TRBJ2-1
V gene: TRBV5-4
CDR3 protein: CASSLRDRGNEQFF